This TCR beta chain was captured by sequencing in a study of cytomegalovirus exposure and HLA in healthy donors. Turning to the study itself: Across some 400 genotyped donors, 65% to 90% landed in the Caucasian-associated ancestry cluster. Study observations and caveats: In a later analysis, parvovirus B19, influenza, CMV and Epstein-Barr virus appeared linked to several top co-occurrence clusters. Immune exposure data for these donors was limited to CMV serostatus. Analyses of presence/absence relied on an assumption of roughly uniform sequencing depth across donors.

The sample holds a few counts of this clone. Its antigen is not known. The PCR contained 60 Vbeta and 13 Jbeta primers. Sequencing used immunoSEQ multiplex PCR; TCRdb keeps in-frame clones, though not all of them. The sample consists of tens of thousands of clones, about 70% of them appearing once. Per germline, CDR1 ENHRY and CDR2 SYGVKD. The CDR3 totals 14 residues. Trimming removed 0 bases from V and 1 base from J, with 6 bases in between. Material for sequencing was PBMCs. The receptor's source is a woman in her fifties or sixties in good health and CMV-seropositive. The chain couples TRBV10-3 to TRBJ1-1; D gene ambiguous. The CDR3 nucleotides are TGTGCCATCAGTGAGTCGACACAGAACACTGAAGCTTTCTTT. Amino acid sequence: CAISESTQNTEAFF.